This record concerns one T cell receptor beta chain sequence. Trimming removed 8 bases at V and 0 bases at J, with 11 bases between. Germline V CDR1 and CDR2: MNHEY, SMNVEV (reference sequence). The CDR3 sequence is 14 residues long. The data derive from a study of blood T cell repertoires in COVID-19. Study at large: Italy, Spain and the United States were the sources of the convalescent and acute COVID-19 samples. PBMCs, B-cell-depleted T cells, or T cells were the source of the cDNA or gDNA that made up the material.

Produced via immunoSEQ multiplex PCR; TCRdb's table is partial and in-frame only. The repertoire consists of about 200,000 clones, with around 90% occurring once and the leading ten covering approximately 6.7%. The sequenced sample was peripheral blood. This chain uses TRBV27 with TRBJ1-5; D is uncertain. This sequence was found in a man aged 40-55 years with acute or convalescent COVID-19. The CDR3 protein is CASRPQNSNQPQHF. The CDR3 DNA is TGTGCCAGCCGTCCCCAGAATAGCAATCAGCCCCAGCATTTT.